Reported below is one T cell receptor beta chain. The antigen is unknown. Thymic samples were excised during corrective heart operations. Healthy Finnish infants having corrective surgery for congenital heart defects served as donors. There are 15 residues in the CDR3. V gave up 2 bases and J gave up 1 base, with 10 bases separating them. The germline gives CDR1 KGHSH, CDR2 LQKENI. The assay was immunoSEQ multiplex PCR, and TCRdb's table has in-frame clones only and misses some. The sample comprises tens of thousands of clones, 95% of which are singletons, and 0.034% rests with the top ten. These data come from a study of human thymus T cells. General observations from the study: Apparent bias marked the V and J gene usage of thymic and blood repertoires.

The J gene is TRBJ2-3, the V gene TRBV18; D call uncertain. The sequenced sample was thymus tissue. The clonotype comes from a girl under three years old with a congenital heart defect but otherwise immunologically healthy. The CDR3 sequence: CASSPEHPGTDTQYF. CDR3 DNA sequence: TGTGCCAGCTCACCAGAACACCCTGGCACAGATACGCAGTATTTT.